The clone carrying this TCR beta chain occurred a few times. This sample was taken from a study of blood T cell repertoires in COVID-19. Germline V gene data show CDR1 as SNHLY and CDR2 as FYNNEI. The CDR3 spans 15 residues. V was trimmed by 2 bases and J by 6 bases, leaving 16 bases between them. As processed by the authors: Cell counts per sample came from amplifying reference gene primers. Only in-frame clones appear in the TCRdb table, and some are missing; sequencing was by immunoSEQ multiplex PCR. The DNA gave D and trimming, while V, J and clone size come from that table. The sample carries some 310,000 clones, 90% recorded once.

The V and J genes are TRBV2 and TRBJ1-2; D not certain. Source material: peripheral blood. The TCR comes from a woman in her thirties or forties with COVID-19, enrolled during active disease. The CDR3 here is CASSERSSGSNGYTF. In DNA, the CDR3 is TGTGCCAGCAGTGAACGTTCATCAGGCTCTAATGGCTACACCTTC.